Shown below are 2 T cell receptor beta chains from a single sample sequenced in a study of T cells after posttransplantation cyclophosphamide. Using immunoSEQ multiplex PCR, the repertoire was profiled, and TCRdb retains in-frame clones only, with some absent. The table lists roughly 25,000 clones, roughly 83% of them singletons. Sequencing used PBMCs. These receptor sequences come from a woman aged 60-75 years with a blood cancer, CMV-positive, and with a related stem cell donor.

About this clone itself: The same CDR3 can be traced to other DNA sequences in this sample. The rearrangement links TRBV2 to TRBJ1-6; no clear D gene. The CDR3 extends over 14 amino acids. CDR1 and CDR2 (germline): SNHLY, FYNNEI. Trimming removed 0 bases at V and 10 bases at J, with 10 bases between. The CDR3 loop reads CASSEARGWSPLHF. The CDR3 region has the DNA TGTGCCAGCAGTGAAGCGCGGGGTTGGTCACCCCTCCACTTT.

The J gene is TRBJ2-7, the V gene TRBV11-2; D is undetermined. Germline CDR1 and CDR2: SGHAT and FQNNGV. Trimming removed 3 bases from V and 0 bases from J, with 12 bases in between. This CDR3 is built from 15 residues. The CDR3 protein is CASSFLGRSSYEQYF. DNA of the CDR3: TGTGCCAGCAGCTTCCTTGGCAGAAGCTCCTACGAGCAGTACTTC.